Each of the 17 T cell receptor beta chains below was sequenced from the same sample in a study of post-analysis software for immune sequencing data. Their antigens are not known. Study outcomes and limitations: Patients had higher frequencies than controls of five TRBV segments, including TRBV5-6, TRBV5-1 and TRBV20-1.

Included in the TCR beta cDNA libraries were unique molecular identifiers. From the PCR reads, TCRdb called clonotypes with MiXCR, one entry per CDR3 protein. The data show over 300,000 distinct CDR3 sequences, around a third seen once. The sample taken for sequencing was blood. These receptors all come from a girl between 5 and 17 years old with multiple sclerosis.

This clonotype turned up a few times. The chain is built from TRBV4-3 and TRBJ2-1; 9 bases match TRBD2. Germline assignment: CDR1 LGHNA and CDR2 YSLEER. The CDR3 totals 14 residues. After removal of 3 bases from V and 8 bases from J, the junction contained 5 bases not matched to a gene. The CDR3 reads CASSHRLADYEQFF. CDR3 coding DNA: TGCGCCAGCAGCCACCGACTAGCGGATTATGAGCAGTTCTTC.

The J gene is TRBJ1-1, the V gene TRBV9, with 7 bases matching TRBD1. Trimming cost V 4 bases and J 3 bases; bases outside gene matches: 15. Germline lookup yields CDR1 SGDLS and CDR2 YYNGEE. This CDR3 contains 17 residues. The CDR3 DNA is TGTGCCAGCAGCCTAGTAGTGGGACAGACCCTTTACACTGAAGCTTTCTTT. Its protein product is CASSLVVGQTLYTEAFF.

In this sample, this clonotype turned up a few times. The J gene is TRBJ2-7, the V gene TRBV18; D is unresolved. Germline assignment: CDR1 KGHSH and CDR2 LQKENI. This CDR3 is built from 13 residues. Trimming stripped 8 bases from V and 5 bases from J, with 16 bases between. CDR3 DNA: TGTGCCAGCGTCCGAGGCAGAGACGACGAGCAGTACTTC. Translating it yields CASVRGRDDEQYF.

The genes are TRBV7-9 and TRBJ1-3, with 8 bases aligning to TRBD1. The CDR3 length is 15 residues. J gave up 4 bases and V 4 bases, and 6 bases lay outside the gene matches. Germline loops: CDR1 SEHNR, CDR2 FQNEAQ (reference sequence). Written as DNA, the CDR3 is TGTGCCAGCAGCTCGACGGACAGGGACGGAAACACCATATATTTT. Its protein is CASSSTDRDGNTIYF.

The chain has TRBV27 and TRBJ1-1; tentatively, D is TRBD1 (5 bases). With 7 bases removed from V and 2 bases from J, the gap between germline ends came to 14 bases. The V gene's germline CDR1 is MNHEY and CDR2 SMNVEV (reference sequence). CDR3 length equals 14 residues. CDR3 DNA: TGTGCCAGCAAGATGGGCGACAGTAACACTGAAGCTTTCTTT. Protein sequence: CASKMGDSNTEAFF.

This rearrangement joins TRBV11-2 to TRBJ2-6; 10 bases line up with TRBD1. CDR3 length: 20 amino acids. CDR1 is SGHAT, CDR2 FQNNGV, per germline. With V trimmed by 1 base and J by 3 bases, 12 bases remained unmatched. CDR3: CASSLGKTGGLRDGANVLTF. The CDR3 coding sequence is TGTGCCAGCAGCTTAGGGAAGACAGGGGGCCTCAGAGATGGGGCCAACGTCCTGACTTTC.

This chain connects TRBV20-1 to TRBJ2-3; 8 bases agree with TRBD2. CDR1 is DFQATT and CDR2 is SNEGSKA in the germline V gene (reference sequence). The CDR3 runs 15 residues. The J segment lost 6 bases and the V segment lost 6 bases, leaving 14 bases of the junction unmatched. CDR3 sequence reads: CSAPPDGGGVDTQYF. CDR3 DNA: TGCAGTGCCCCCCCAGACGGGGGGGGCGTCGATACGCAGTATTTT.

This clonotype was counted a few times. The CDR3 reads CASSRGTGDEKLFF. The CDR3 DNA is TGTGCCAGCAGTCGCGGGACAGGGGACGAAAAACTGTTTTTT. The V call is TRBV7-2, the J call TRBJ1-4, with 10 bases lining up with TRBD1. From germline, CDR1 is SGHTA and CDR2 FQGNSA. CDR3 length: 14 amino acids. Trimming at V came to 6 bases and at J to 8 bases, leaving 6 bases not matched to a gene.

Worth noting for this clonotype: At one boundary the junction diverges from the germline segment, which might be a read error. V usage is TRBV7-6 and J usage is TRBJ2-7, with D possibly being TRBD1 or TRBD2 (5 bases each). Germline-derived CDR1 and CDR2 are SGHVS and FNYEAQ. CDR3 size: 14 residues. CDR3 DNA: TGTGCCAGCAGCTTCGGGACGTCGGCCTACGGGCAGTACTTC. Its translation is CASSFGTSAYGQYF.

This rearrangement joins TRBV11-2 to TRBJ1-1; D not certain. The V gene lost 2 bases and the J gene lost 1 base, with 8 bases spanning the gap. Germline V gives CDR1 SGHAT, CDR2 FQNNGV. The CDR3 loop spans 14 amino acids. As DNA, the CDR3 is TGTGCCAGCAGCTTACCCCGTCAGAACACTGAAGCTTTCTTT. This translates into CASSLPRQNTEAFF.

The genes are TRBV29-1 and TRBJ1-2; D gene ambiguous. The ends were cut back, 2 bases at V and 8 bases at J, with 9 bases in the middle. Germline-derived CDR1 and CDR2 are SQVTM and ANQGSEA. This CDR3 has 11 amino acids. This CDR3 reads CSVESMIGYTF. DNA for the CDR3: TGCAGCGTTGAATCCATGATAGGCTACACCTTC.

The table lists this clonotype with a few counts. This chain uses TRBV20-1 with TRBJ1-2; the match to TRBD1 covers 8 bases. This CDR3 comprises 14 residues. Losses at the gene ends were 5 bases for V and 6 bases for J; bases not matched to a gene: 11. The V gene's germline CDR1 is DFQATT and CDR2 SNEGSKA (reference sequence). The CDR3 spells CSAVFGQGADGYTF. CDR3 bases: TGCAGTGCTGTATTTGGACAGGGTGCAGATGGCTACACCTTC.

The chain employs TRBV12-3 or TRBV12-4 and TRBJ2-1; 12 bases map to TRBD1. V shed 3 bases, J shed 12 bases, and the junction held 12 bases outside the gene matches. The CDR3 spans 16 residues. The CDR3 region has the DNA TGTGCCAGCAGTTTCAGGGGACAGGGGGCCTACCCCTTGCAGTTCTTC. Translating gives CASSFRGQGAYPLQFF.

CDR3 residues: CATSDPSGGSYNEQFF. The CDR3 DNA is TGTGCCACCAGTGACCCTTCAGGGGGCTCCTACAATGAGCAGTTCTTC. The rearrangement uses TRBV24-1 and TRBJ2-1; 7 nucleotides agree with TRBD1. Trimming cost V 4 bases and J 0 bases; bases outside gene matches: 5. CDR1 and CDR2 (germline): KGHDR, SFDVKD. CDR3 length: 16 residues.

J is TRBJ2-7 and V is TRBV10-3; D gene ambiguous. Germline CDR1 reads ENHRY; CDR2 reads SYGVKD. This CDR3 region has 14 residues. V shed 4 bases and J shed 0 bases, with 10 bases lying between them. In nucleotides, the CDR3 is TGTGCCATCAGTGGGGGTCATTCCTCCTACGAGCAGTACTTC. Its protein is CAISGGHSSYEQYF.

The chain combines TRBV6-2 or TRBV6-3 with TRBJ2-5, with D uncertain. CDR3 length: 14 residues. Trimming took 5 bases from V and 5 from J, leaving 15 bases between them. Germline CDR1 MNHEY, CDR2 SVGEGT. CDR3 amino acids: CASSTALSAETQYF. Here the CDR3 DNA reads TGTGCCAGCAGTACTGCTCTATCGGCGGAGACCCAGTACTTC.

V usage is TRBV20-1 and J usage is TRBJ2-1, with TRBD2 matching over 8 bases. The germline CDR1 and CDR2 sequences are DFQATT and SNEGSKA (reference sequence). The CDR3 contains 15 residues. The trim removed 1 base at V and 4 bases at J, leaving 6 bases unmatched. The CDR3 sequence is CSARAGSGGYNEQFF. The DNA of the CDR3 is TGCAGTGCTAGAGCGGGCAGCGGGGGTTACAATGAGCAGTTCTTC.